The T cell receptor (beta chain) under discussion was sequenced for a study of control samples from healthy donors and cancer patients. Produced via immunoSEQ multiplex PCR; TCRdb's table is partial and in-frame only. The table records fewer than 200,000 clones, just over 90% of them present only once. This CDR3 region has 14 residues. V shed 5 bases and J shed 0 bases, with 10 bases lying between them. Looked up from germline, CDR1 is SGHTA and CDR2 is FQGNSA. The clonotype originates from a woman aged 60 to 75 in good health. The sample was blood. The chain combines TRBV7-2 with TRBJ1-2; D gene uncertain. CDR3 nucleotide sequence: TGTGCCAGCAGCCCCAGGACCTCTAACTATGGCTACACCTTC. Residues: CASSPRTSNYGYTF.